This record covers a single T cell receptor (beta chain). This entry is derived from a study of OX40 agonist ivuxolimab in advanced cancers. This CDR3 is built from 14 residues. The germline gives CDR1 SGHAT, CDR2 FQDESV (reference sequence). With 3 bases removed from V and 0 bases from J, the gap between germline ends came to 8 bases. This table comes from immunoSEQ multiplex PCR, and its TCRdb copy is limited to in-frame clones, with some not included. The repertoire holds tens of thousands of clones, with roughly 88% as singletons. The V call is TRBV11-1, the J call TRBJ2-5; D call uncertain. Specimen: CD4+ or CD8+ T cells sorted from blood, collected in a trial of the OX40 agonist ivuxolimab. The sequence came from an adult with an advanced solid tumor such as melanoma, head and neck, liver or kidney cancer. This chain's CDR3 is CASSFGYYQETQYF. DNA for the CDR3: TGTGCCAGCAGCTTTGGGTACTACCAAGAGACCCAGTACTTC.